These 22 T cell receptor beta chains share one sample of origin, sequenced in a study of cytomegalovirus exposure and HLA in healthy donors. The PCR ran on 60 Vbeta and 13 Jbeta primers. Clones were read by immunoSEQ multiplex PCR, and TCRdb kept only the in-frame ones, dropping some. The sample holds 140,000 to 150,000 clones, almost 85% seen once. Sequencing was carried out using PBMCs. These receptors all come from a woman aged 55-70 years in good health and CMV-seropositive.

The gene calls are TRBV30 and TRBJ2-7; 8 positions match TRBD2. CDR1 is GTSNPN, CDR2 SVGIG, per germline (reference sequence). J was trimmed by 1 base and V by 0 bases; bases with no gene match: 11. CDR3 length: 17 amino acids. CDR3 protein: CAWSVQRLAGLSYEQYF. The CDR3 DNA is TGTGCCTGGAGTGTTCAGAGGTTAGCGGGACTATCCTACGAGCAGTACTTC.

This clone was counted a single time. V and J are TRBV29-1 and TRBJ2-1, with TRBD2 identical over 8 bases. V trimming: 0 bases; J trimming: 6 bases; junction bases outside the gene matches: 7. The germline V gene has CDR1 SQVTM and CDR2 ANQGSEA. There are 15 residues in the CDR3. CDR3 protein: CSVEDPTSVINEQFF. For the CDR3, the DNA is TGCAGCGTTGAAGATCCGACTAGCGTTATCAATGAGCAGTTCTTC.

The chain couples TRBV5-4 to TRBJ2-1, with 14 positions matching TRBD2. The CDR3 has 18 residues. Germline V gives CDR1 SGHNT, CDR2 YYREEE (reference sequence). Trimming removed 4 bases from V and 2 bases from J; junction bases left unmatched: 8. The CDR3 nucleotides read TGTGCCAGCAGCAAGGGACTAGCGGGAGTCGGGCCCTACAATGAGCAGTTCTTC. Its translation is CASSKGLAGVGPYNEQFF.

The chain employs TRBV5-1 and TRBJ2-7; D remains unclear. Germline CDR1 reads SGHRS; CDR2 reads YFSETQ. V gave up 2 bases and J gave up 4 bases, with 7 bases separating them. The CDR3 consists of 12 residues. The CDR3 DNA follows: TGCGCCAGCAGCTTTGGAGATTACGAGCAGTACTTC. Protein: CASSFGDYEQYF.

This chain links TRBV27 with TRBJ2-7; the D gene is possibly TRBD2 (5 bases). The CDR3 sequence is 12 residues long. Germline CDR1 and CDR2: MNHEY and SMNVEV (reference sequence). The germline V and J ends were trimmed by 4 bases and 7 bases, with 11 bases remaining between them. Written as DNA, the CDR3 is TGTGCCAGCAGTTCCCCCGCGGGTGAGCAGTACTTC. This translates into CASSSPAGEQYF.

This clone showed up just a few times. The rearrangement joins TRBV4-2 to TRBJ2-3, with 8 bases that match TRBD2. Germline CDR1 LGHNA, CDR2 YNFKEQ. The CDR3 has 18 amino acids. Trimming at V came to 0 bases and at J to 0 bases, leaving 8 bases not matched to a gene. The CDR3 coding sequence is TGTGCCAGCAGCCAAGAGCTCGGGGGGGGTTCTAGCACAGATACGCAGTATTTT. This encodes CASSQELGGGSSTDTQYF.

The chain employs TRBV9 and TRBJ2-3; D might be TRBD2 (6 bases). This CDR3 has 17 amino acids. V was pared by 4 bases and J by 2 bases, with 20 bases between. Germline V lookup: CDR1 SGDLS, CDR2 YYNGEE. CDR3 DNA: TGTGCCAGCAGCCCGGGAGAAGGAGCCTTCTCCACAGATACGCAGTATTTT. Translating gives CASSPGEGAFSTDTQYF.

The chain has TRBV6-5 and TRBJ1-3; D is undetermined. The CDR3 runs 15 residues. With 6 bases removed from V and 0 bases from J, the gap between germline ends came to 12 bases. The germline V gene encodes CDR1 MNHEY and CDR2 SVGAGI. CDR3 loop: CASSRGGNSGNTIYF. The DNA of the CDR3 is TGTGCCAGCAGCCGCGGAGGGAACTCTGGAAACACCATATATTTT.

The CDR3 is CASSLSRDRGGKLFF. In nucleotides, the CDR3 is TGTGCCAGCAGCCTAAGCCGGGACAGAGGGGGAAAACTGTTTTTT. The chain employs TRBV4-2 and TRBJ1-4; 7 bases are a match to TRBD1. The CDR3 length is 15 residues. Germline V gene lookup returns CDR1 LGHNA and CDR2 YNFKEQ. V shed 4 bases and J 10 bases; nucleotides not matched to a gene: 12.

The CDR3 sequence: CASSYAEGSNEKLFF. CDR3 coding DNA: TGTGCCAGCAGTTACGCGGAGGGGTCTAATGAAAAACTGTTTTTT. The chain employs TRBV6-5 and TRBJ1-4; weak D call: TRBD1 (5 bases). CDR3 length: 15 residues. Trimming shortened V by 2 bases and J by 3 bases, and 10 bases separated the two germline ends. CDR1 is MNHEY, CDR2 SVGAGI, per germline.

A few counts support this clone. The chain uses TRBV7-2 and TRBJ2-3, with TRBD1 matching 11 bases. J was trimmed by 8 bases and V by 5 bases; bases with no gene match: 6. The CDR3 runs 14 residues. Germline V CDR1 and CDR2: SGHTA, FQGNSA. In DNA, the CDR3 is TGTGCCAGCAGCGTGGACAGGGGGCTAGCTACGCAGTATTTT. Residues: CASSVDRGLATQYF.

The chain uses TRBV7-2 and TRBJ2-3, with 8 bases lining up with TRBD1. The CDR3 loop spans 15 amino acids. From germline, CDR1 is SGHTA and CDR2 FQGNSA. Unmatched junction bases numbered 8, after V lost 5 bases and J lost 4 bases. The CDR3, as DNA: TGTGCCAGCAGCCCGGTCCAGGGGGCGGCAGATACGCAGTATTTT. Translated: CASSPVQGAADTQYF.

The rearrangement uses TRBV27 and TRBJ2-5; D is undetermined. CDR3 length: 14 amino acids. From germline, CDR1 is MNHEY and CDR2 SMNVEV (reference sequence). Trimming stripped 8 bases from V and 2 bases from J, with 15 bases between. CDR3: CASGISTTQETQYF. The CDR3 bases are TGTGCCAGCGGCATAAGCACGACACAAGAGACCCAGTACTTC.

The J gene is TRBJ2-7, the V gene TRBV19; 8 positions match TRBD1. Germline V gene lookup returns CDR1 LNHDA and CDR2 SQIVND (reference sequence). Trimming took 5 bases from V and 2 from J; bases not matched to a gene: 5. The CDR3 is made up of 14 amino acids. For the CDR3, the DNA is TGTGCCAGTAGTCCGGGACAGGCGACCTACGAGCAGTACTTC. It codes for CASSPGQATYEQYF.

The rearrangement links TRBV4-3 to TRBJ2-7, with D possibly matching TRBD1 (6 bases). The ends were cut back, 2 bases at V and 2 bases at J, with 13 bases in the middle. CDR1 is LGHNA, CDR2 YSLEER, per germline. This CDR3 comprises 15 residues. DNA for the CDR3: TGCGCCAGCAGCCAAACCACAGGGATCCCCTACGAGCAGTACTTC. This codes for CASSQTTGIPYEQYF.

The CDR3 sequence: CASSGVAGYGYTF. In DNA form, the CDR3 reads TGTGCCAGCAGCGGTGTTGCAGGCTATGGCTACACCTTC. The rearrangement uses TRBV7-9 and TRBJ1-2; D not resolved. CDR1 is SEHNR and CDR2 is FQNEAQ in the germline V gene (reference sequence). V lost 5 bases to trimming and J lost 4 bases, with 11 bases between them. The CDR3 runs 13 residues.

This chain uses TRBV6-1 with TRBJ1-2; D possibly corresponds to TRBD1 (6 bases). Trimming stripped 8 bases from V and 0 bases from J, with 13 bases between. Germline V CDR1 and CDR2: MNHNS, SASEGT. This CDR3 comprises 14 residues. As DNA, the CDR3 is TGTGCCAGCCTCGGACAGCCAACTAACTATGGCTACACCTTC. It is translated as CASLGQPTNYGYTF.

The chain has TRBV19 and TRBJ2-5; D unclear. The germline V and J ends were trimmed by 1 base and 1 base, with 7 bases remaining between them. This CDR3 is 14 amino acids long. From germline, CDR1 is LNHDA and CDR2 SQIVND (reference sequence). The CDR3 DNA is TGTGCCAGTAGTATAGGCGGCAGCCAAGAGACCCAGTACTTC. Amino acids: CASSIGGSQETQYF.

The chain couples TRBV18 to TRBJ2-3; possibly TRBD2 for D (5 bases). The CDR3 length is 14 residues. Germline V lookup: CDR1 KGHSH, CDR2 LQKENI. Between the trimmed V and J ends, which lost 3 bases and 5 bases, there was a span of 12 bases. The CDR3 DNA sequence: TGTGCCAGCTCACCCATCGAGGGTGGAGATACGCAGTATTTT. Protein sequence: CASSPIEGGDTQYF.

The CDR3 DNA follows: TGCAGCGTTGGGGGGGCCTTAGCGGGAGTGTCCTACAATGAGCAGTTCTTC. Translating it yields CSVGGALAGVSYNEQFF. The V and J genes are TRBV29-1 and TRBJ2-1; 9 bases are shared with TRBD2. V dropped 4 bases and J dropped 1; count of bases not matched to a gene: 11. This CDR3 region has 17 residues. Germline lookup yields CDR1 SQVTM and CDR2 ANQGSEA.

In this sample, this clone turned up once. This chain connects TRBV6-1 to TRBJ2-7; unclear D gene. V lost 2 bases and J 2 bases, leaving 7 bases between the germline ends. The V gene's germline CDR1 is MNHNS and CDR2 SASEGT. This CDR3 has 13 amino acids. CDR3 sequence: CASSEFSAYEQYF. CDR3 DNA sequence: TGTGCCAGCAGTGAATTCTCGGCCTACGAGCAGTACTTC.

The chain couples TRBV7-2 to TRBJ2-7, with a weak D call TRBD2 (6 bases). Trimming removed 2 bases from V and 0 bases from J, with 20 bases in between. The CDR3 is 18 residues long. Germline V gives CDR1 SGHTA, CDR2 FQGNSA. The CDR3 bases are TGTGCCAGCAGCTTAACCAGCGGATGGCGGGATAGCTCCTACGAGCAGTACTTC. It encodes CASSLTSGWRDSSYEQYF.